This passage covers 9 T cell receptor beta chains from one sample sequenced in a study of vaccination effects on CD4 cells after COVID-19. Measured with immunoSEQ multiplex PCR; TCRdb has only the in-frame clones, and not every one. Of more than 55,000 clones listed, 78% are singletons. CD4+ T cell isolation took place after about 11 days of culture. Either the mRNA-1273 or the BNT162b2 vaccine was given to participants as two doses. Antigens of these TCRs are unknown. The sequenced sample was CD4+ T cells from PBMCs cultured without peptide, obtained after COVID-19 vaccination. These receptors all stem from a human donor who received a COVID-19 vaccine.

The CDR3 DNA reads TGCGCCAGCAGCCGAGGATCCTACAACACAGATACGCAGTATTTT. Residues: CASSRGSYNTDTQYF. This chain connects TRBV4-1 to TRBJ2-3; D is uncertain. The length of the CDR3 is 15 residues. Germline CDR1 reads MGHRA; CDR2 reads YSYEKL. With 4 bases removed from V and 2 bases from J, the gap between germline ends came to 13 bases.

A single count supports this clone. This rearrangement joins TRBV9 to TRBJ2-3; TRBD2 matches 12 bases. V dropped 0 bases and J dropped 5; count of bases not matched to a gene: 4. This CDR3 has 16 amino acids. Germline V gene sequence: CDR1 SGDLS, CDR2 YYNGEE. CDR3 region: CASSVGLAGERDTQYF. CDR3 DNA sequence: TGTGCCAGCAGCGTAGGACTAGCGGGAGAACGAGATACGCAGTATTTT.

The gene calls are TRBV20-1 and TRBJ2-5, with 7 bases identical to TRBD1. The germline V gene encodes CDR1 DFQATT and CDR2 SNEGSKA (reference sequence). This CDR3 has 15 amino acids. V dropped 3 bases and J dropped 0; count of bases not matched to a gene: 7. The CDR3 here is CSASPSRGHQETQYF. The CDR3 coding sequence is TGCAGTGCTAGTCCCTCAAGGGGGCACCAAGAGACCCAGTACTTC.

CDR3 residues: CASSVDRAYNEQFF. CDR3 in DNA: TGTGCCAGCAGCGTAGACAGGGCCTACAATGAGCAGTTCTTC. The rearrangement uses TRBV9 and TRBJ2-1, with D maybe TRBD1 (6 bases). The CDR3 has 14 amino acids. Between the trimmed V and J ends, which lost 0 bases and 2 bases, there was a span of 6 bases. Germline V gives CDR1 SGDLS, CDR2 YYNGEE.

This chain connects TRBV30 to TRBJ2-1; tentatively, D is TRBD1 (6 bases). This CDR3 region has 13 residues. Germline V gene data show CDR1 as GTSNPN and CDR2 as SVGIG (reference sequence). V gave up 2 bases and J gave up 10 bases, with 15 bases separating them. DNA for the CDR3: TGTGCCTGGAGTAATAGTCAGGGGACAGAGCAGTTCTTC. It yields the protein CAWSNSQGTEQFF. The variable domain in full, completed from reference TRBV30 and TRBJ2-1, reads SQTIHQWPATLVQPVGSPLSLECTVEGTSNPNLYWYRQAAGRGLQLLFYSVGIGQISSEVPQNLSASRPQDRQFILSSKKLLLSDSGFYLCAWSNSQGTEQFFGPGTRLTVL.

The V gene is TRBV4-3, the J gene TRBJ2-6; 11 bases match TRBD1. The ends lost 4 bases at V and 1 base at J; junction bases unmatched: 6. Germline CDR1 is LGHNA and CDR2 is YSLEER. The CDR3 extends over 18 amino acids. CDR3: CASSPGGQGVSGANVLTF. Here the CDR3 DNA reads TGCGCCAGCAGCCCCGGGGGACAGGGGGTGTCTGGGGCCAACGTCCTGACTTTC.

The genes are TRBV7-2 and TRBJ1-5; 8 bases map to TRBD1. Looked up from germline, CDR1 is SGHTA and CDR2 is FQGNSA. The CDR3 spans 15 residues. J gave up 4 bases and V 5 bases, and 7 bases lay outside the gene matches. In DNA, the CDR3 is TGTGCCAGCAGCGTATGGACAGGGCCGAATCAGCCCCAGCATTTT. Protein: CASSVWTGPNQPQHF.

V is TRBV4-2 and J is TRBJ2-7, with no clear D. From germline, CDR1 is LGHNA and CDR2 YNFKEQ. Trimming removed 0 bases at V and 6 bases at J, with 15 bases between. The CDR3 extends over 15 amino acids. In DNA, the CDR3 is TGTGCCAGCAGCCAAGATAGGGCTTTTATGGTCGAGCAGTACTTC. This codes for CASSQDRAFMVEQYF.

The V and J genes are TRBV30 and TRBJ1-4; 7 nucleotides match TRBD1. Germline CDR1 is GTSNPN and CDR2 is SVGIG (reference sequence). V lost 4 bases, J lost 10 bases, and 9 bases stayed unmatched. The CDR3 is 13 residues long. Here the CDR3 reads CAWTVGPGGKLFF. DNA of the CDR3: TGTGCCTGGACCGTGGGGCCAGGGGGAAAACTGTTTTTT.